This T cell receptor (beta chain) was found in a study of T cells of healthy individuals (dated 2018 in TCRdb). Note on this clonotype: Which antigen it targets is not known. One base away there is no much larger clone; base qualities are not given.

The germline V gene provides CDR1 MDHEN and CDR2 SYDVKM. The CDR3 covers 15 residues, taking in both the cysteine and the phenylalanine. CDR3 DNA is the only sequence kept; it has 45 bases, read in frame from the first base. V loses 5 bases of germline sequence and J loses 5 bases, and the interval between the two ends is 18 bases. Libraries were built with 5' RACE. Sequencing was carried out with an Illumina MiSeq. In-frame beta chains were kept once TCRdb had trimmed the public reads at Q25 with fastp and called clones with MiXCR. All rows with the same CDR3 protein become a single entry with the most common DNA and genes. The table for this sample lists about 53,000 distinct CDR3 sequences; roughly 15% of them were counted only once. More than 15% of the sample goes to the ten largest clones.

The rearranged chain carries TRBV28 and TRBJ1-1, and possibly TRBD1, on 5 matching bases. The TCR comes from a human donor in good health. DNA sequence: TGTGCCAGCAGTCCCACGGCAGGGAAGAGTACTGAAGCTTTCTTT. This codes for CASSPTAGKSTEAFF.